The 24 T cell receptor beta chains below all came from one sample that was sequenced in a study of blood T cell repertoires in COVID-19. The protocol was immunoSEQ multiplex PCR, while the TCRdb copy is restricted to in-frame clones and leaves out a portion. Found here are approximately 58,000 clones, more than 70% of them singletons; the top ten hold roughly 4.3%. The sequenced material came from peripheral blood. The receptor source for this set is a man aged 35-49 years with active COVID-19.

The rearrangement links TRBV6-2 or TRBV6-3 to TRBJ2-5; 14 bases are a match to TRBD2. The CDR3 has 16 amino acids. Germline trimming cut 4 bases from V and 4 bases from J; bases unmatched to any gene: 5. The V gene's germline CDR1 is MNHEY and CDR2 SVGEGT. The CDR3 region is CASSSPGLAGVETQYF. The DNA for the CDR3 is TGTGCCAGCAGTTCCCCGGGACTAGCGGGAGTAGAGACCCAGTACTTC.

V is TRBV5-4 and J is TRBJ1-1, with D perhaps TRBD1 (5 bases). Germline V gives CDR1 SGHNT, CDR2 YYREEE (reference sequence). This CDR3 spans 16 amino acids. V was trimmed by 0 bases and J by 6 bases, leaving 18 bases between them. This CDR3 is CASSLAQGRIRPEAFF. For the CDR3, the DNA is TGTGCCAGCAGCTTGGCTCAGGGCAGAATAAGACCTGAAGCTTTCTTT. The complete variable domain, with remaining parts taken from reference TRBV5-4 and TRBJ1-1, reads ETGVTQSPTHLIKTRGQQVTLRCSSQSGHNTVSWYQQALGQGPQFIFQYYREEENGRGNFPPRFSGLQFPNYSSELNVNALELDDSALYLCASSLAQGRIRPEAFFGQGTRLTVV.

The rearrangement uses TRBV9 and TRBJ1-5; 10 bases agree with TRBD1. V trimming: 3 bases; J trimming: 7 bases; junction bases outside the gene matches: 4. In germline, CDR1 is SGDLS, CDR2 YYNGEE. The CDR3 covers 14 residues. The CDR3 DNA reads TGTGCCAGCAGCGATGGGACAGGGGAGCAGCCCCAGCATTTT. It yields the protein CASSDGTGEQPQHF.

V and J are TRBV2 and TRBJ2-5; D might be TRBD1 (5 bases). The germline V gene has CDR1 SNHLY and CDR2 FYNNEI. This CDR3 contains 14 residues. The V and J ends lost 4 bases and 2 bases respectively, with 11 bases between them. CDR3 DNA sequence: TGTGCCAGCAGTGGACAGTTGGAGCAAGAGACCCAGTACTTC. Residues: CASSGQLEQETQYF.

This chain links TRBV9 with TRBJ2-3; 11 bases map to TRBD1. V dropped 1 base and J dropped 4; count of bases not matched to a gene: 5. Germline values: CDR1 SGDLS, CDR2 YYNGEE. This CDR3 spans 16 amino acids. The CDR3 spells CASSVLGQGVADTQYF. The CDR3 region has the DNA TGTGCCAGCAGCGTACTGGGACAGGGGGTAGCAGATACGCAGTATTTT.

The DNA of the CDR3 is TGTGCCAGCAGCCTCGGGACAGGGGGGGAAAAACTGTTTTTT. Translating it yields CASSLGTGGEKLFF. This chain uses TRBV11-2 with TRBJ1-4; TRBD1 agrees at 11 bases. The germline CDR1 and CDR2 sequences are SGHAT and FQNNGV. The CDR3 length is 14 residues. The trim removed 5 bases at V and 8 bases at J, leaving 4 bases unmatched.

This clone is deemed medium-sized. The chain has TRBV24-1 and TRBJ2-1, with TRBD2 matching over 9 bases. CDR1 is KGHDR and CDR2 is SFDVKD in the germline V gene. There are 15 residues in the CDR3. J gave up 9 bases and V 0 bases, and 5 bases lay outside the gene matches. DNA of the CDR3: TGTGCCACCAGTGATTTGGCGGGAGGGATGGGTGAGCAGTTCTTC. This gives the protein CATSDLAGGMGEQFF.

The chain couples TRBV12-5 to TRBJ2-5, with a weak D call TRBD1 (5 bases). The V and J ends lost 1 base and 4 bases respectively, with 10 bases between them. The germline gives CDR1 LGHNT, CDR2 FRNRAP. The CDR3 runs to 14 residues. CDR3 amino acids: CASGLGGAGETQYF. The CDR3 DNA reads TGTGCTAGTGGTTTGGGGGGCGCAGGAGAGACCCAGTACTTC.

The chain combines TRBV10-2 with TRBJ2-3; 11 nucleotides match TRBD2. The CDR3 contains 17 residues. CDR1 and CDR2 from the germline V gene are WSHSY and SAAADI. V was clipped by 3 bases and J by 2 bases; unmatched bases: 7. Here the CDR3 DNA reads TGCGCCAGCAGTGATAGGGCTAGCGGGGGGCACACAGATACGCAGTATTTT. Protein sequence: CASSDRASGGHTDTQYF.

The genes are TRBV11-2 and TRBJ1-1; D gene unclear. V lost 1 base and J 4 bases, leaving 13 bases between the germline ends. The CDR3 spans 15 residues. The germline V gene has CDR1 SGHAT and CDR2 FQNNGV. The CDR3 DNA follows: TGTGCCAGCAGCTTAGGGGCCAGCCTCTTCACTGAAGCTTTCTTT. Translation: CASSLGASLFTEAFF.

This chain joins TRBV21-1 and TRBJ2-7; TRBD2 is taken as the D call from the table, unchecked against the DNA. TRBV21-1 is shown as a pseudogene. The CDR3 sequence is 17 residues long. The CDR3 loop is CASSKEVAAPSSYEQYF. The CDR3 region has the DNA TGTGCCAGCAGCAAAGAGGTAGCGGCCCCGAGCTCCTACGAGCAGTACTTC.

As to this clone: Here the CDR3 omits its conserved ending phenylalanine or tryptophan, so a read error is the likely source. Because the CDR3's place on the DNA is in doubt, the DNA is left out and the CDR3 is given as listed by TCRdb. CDR3 residues: CAISESLQVTVRV. This chain uses TRBV10-3 with TRBJ1-2; the table's D call of TRBD1 was not tested on the DNA. CDR1 is ENHRY and CDR2 is SYGVKD in the germline V gene. The CDR3 spans 13 amino acids, including both terminal residues.

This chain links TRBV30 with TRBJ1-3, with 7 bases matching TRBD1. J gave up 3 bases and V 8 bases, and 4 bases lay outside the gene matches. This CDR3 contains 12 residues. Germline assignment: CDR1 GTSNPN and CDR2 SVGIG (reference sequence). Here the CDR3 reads CARGTDGNTIYF. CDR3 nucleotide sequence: TGTGCCCGAGGGACAGATGGAAACACCATATATTTT.

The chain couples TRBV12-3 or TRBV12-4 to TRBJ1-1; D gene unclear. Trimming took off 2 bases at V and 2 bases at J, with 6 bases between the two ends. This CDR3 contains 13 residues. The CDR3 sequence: CASSLSLNTEAFF. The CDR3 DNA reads TGTGCCAGCAGTTTATCACTAAACACTGAAGCTTTCTTT.

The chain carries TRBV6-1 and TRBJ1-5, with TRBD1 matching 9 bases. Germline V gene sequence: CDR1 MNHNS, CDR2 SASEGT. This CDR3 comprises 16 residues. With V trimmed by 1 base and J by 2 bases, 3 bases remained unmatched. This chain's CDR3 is CASSEVWTGGNQPQHF. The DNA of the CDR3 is TGTGCCAGCAGTGAAGTGTGGACAGGGGGCAATCAGCCCCAGCATTTT.

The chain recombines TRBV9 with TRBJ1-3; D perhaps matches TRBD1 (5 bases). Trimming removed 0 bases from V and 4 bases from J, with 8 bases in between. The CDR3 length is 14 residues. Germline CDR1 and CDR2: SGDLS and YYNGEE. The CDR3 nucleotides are TGTGCCAGCAGCGTAGGGGGGGACGGAAACACCATATATTTT. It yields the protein CASSVGGDGNTIYF.

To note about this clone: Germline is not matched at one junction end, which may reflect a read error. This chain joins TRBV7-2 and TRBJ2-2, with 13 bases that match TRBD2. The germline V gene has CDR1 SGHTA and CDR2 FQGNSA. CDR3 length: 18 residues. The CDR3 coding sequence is TGTGCCAGCAGCTCGCGCCCGGGACTAGCGGGGAACGCCGGGGAGCTGTTTTTT. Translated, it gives CASSSRPGLAGNAGELFF.

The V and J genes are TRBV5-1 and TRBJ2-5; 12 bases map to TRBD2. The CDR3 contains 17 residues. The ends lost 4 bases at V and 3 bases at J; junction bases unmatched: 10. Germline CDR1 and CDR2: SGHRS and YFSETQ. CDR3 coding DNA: TGCGCCAGCAGCAGGCTAGCGGGAGGGCCGTGGAAAGAGACCCAGTACTTC. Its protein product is CASSRLAGGPWKETQYF.

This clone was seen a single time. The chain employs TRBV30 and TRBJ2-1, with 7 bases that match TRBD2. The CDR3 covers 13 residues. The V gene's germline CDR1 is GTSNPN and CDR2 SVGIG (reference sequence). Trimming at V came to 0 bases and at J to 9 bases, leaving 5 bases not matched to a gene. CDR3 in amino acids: CAWSVLAYGEQFF. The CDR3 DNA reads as TGTGCCTGGAGTGTACTAGCGTACGGTGAGCAGTTCTTC. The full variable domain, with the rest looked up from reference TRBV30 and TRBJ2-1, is SQTIHQWPATLVQPVGSPLSLECTVEGTSNPNLYWYRQAAGRGLQLLFYSVGIGQISSEVPQNLSASRPQDRQFILSSKKLLLSDSGFYLCAWSVLAYGEQFFGPGTRLTVL.

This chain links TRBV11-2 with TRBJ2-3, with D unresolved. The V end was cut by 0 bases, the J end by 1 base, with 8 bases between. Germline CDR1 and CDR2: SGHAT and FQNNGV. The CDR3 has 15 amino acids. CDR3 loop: CASSLDQLRTDTQYF. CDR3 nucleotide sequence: TGTGCCAGCAGCTTAGATCAACTGCGCACAGATACGCAGTATTTT.

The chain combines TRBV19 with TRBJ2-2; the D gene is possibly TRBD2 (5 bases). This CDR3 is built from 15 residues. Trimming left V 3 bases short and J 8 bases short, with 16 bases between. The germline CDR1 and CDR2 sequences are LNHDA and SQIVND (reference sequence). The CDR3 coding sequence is TGTGCCAGTAGTATCCGGACTGGCGCCGGGGGGGAGCTGTTTTTT. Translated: CASSIRTGAGGELFF.

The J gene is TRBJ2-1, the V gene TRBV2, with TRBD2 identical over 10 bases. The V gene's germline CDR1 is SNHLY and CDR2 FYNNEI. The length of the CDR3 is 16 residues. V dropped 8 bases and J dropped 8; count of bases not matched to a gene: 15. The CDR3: CASVTPPSGRRDEQFF. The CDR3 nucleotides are TGTGCCAGCGTAACCCCCCCTAGCGGGAGAAGGGATGAGCAGTTCTTC.

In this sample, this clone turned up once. The CDR3 nucleotides read TGTGCCAGCAGTTTACATTGGAGTCGGCCCCAGCATTTT. The encoded protein is CASSLHWSRPQHF. The chain uses TRBV27 and TRBJ1-5; no clear D gene. The ends were cut back, 2 bases at V and 9 bases at J, with 11 bases in the middle. The CDR3 is made up of 13 amino acids. The germline V gene encodes CDR1 MNHEY and CDR2 SMNVEV (reference sequence).

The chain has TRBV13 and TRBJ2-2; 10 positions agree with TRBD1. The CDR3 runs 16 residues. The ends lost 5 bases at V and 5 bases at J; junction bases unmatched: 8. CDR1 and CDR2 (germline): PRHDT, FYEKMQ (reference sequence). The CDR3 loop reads CASSPRTGGKTGELFF. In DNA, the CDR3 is TGTGCCAGCAGCCCCCGGACAGGGGGGAAAACCGGGGAGCTGTTTTTT.